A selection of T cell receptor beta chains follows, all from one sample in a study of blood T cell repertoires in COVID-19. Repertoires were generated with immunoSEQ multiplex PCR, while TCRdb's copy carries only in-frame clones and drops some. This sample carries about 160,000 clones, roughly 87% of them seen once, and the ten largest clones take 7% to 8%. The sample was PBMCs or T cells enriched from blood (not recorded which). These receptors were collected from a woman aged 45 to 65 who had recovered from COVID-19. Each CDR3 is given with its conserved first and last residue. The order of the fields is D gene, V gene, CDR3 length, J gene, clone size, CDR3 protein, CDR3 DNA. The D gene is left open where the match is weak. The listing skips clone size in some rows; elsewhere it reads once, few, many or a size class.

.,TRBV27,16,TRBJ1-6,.,CASSLTPGGFSSPLHF,TGTGCCAGCAGTTTGACCCCCGGGGGTTTCAGTTCACCCCTCCACTTT
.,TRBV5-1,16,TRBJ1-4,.,CASSLAPPGANEKLFF,TGCGCCAGCAGCTTGGCGCCACCTGGAGCTAATGAAAAACTGTTTTTT
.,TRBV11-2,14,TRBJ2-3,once,CASSSTPNTDTQYF,TGTGCCAGCAGCTCTACCCCTAACACAGATACGCAGTATTTT
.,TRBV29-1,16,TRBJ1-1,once,CSGNGDRGGVNTEAFF,TGCAGCGGGAATGGAGACAGAGGTGGGGTGAACACTGAAGCTTTCTTT
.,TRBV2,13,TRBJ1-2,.,CASSPGTGSSYTF,TGTGCCAGCAGTCCCGGTACAGGGAGTTCCTACACCTTC
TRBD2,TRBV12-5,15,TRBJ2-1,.,CASGLRTSGDNEQFF,TGTGCTAGTGGTTTGAGGACTAGCGGCGACAATGAGCAGTTCTTC
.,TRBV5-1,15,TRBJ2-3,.,CASSLDGLSTDTQYF,TGCGCCAGCAGCTTGGATGGACTAAGCACAGATACGCAGTATTTT
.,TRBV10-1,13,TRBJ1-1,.,CASRAQGNTEAFF,TGCGCCAGCAGGGCCCAGGGGAACACTGAAGCTTTCTTT
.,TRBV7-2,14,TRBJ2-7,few,CASSLGWRTYEQYF,TGTGCCAGCAGCTTAGGGTGGAGAACCTACGAGCAGTACTTC
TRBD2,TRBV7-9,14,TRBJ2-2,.,CASSLELAAGELFF,TGTGCCAGCAGCTTGGAACTAGCGGCCGGGGAGCTGTTTTTT
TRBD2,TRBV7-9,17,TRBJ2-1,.,CASSFSPLAGGYNEQFF,TGTGCCAGCAGCTTTAGCCCCCTAGCGGGGGGCTACAATGAGCAGTTCTTC
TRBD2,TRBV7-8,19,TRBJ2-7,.,CASSSPSSGSTGSFYEQYF,TGTGCCAGCAGCTCCCCCTCTAGCGGGAGTACTGGTAGCTTCTACGAGCAGTACTTC
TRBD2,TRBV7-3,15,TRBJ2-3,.,CASSQTSGAGDTQYF,TGTGCCAGCAGCCAGACTAGCGGAGCAGGGGACACGCAGTATTTT
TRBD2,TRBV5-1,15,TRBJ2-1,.,CASKLAGTIYNEQFF,TGCGCCAGTAAACTAGCGGGAACGATCTACAATGAGCAGTTCTTC
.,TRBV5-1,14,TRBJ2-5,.,CASSPRGSQETQYF,TGCGCCAGCAGCCCCCGGGGGTCCCAAGAGACCCAGTACTTC
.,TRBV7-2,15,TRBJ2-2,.,CASSLRHTNTGELFF,TGTGCCAGCAGCTTAAGACACACGAACACCGGGGAGCTGTTTTTT
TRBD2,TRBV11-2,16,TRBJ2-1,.,CASSLAGGRIYNEQFF,TGTGCCAGCAGCTTAGCAGGCGGGAGAATTTACAATGAGCAGTTCTTC
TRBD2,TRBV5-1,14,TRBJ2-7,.,CASSGLAGGYEQYF,TGCGCCAGCAGCGGACTAGCGGGGGGATACGAGCAGTACTTC
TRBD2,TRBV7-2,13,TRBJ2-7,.,CASSGGRAYEQYF,TGTGCCAGCAGCGGCGGGAGAGCCTACGAGCAGTACTTC
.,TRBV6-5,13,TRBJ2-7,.,CASRRDSTYEQYF,TGTGCCAGCAGGCGGGACAGTACCTACGAGCAGTACTTC
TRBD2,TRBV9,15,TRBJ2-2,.,CASSAGLVSVGELFF,TGTGCCAGCAGCGCGGGACTAGTCAGCGTCGGGGAGCTGTTTTTT
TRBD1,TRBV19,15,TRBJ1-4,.,CASNPTGGFNEKLFF,TGTGCCAGTAACCCAACAGGGGGCTTCAATGAAAAACTGTTTTTT
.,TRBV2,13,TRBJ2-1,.,CASRRGGGGEQFF,TGTGCCAGCAGGCGGGGAGGAGGTGGGGAGCAGTTCTTC
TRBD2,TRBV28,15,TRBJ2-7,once,CASSLNIPGGYEQYF,TGTGCCAGCAGTTTAAACATCCCGGGGGGCTACGAGCAGTACTTC
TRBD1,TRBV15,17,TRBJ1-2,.,CATSRDLWDRRNYGYTF,TGTGCCACCAGCAGAGATTTATGGGACAGGCGGAACTATGGCTACACCTTC
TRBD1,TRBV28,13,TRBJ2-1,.,CASRGQGVGEQFF,TGTGCCAGCAGGGGACAGGGTGTCGGTGAGCAGTTCTTC
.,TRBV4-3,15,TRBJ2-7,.,CASSQDAGQLYEQYF,TGCGCCAGCAGCCAAGATGCGGGACAGCTCTACGAGCAGTACTTC
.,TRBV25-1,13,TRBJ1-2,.,CASSGWQIYGYTF,TGTGCCAGCAGTGGTTGGCAGATCTATGGCTACACCTTC
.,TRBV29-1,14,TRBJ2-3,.,CSGAAGSGTDTQYF,TGCAGTGGGGCGGCAGGGTCGGGCACAGATACGCAGTATTTT
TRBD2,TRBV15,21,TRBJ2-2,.,CATSELLGLAGPGKDTGELFF,TGTGCCACCAGCGAGTTATTGGGACTAGCGGGACCCGGAAAAGACACCGGGGAGCTGTTTTTT
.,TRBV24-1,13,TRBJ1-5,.,CATSARSNQPQHF,TGTGCCACCAGTGCCAGGAGCAATCAGCCCCAGCATTTT
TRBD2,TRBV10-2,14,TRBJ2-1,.,CASLSGRSYNEQFF,TGCGCCAGTTTGAGCGGGAGGTCATACAATGAGCAGTTCTTC
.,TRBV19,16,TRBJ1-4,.,CASSLQGAATNEKLFF,TGTGCCAGTAGTCTACAGGGAGCTGCAACTAATGAAAAACTGTTTTTT
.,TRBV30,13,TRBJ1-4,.,CAWRPIASEKLFF,TGTGCCTGGCGACCCATAGCGAGTGAAAAACTGTTTTTT
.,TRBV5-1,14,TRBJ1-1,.,CASSLGQIATEAFF,TGCGCCAGCAGCTTGGGACAGATCGCTACTGAAGCTTTCTTT
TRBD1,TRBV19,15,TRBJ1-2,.,CASSSPRDRDYGYTF,TGTGCCAGTAGTAGTCCCCGGGACAGGGACTATGGCTACACCTTC
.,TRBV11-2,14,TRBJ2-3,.,CASSLELATDTQYF,TGTGCCAGCAGCTTAGAGCTAGCCACAGATACGCAGTATTTT
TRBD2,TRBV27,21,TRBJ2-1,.,CASSLPSGTSGSHSSYNEQFF,TGTGCCAGCAGTTTACCGTCCGGGACTAGCGGGAGCCACAGCTCCTACAATGAGCAGTTCTTC
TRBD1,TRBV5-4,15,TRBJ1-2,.,CASSSPDRALYGYTF,TGTGCCAGCTCTAGTCCGGACAGGGCCCTGTATGGCTACACCTTC
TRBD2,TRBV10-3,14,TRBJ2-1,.,CAISEFGGGNEQFF,TGTGCCATCAGTGAATTCGGCGGGGGCAATGAGCAGTTCTTC
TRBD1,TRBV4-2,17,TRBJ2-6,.,CASSLPGTVSGANVLTF,TGTGCCAGCAGCCTTCCCGGGACAGTCTCTGGGGCCAACGTCCTGACTTTC
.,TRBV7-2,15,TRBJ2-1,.,CASSLAGLGPNEQFF,TGTGCCAGCAGCTTAGCGGGACTGGGGCCTAATGAGCAGTTCTTC
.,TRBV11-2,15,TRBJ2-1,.,CASSPLAGRYNEQFF,TGTGCCAGCAGCCCCCTGGCCGGGAGATACAATGAGCAGTTCTTC
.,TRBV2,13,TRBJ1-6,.,CASSGTANSPLHF,TGTGCCAGCAGTGGGACAGCTAATTCACCCCTCCACTTT
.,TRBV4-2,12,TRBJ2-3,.,CASSPRGDTQYF,TGTGCCAGCAGCCCAAGGGGGGATACGCAGTATTTT
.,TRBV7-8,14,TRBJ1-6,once,CASSLRQPNSPLHF,TGTGCCAGCAGCTTACGACAGCCTAATTCACCCCTCCACTTT
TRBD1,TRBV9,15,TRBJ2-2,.,CASSVDRGNTGELFF,TGTGCCAGCAGCGTAGACAGGGGGAACACCGGGGAGCTGTTTTTT
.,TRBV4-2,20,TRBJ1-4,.,CASSQVPRRGGLAWAEKLFF,TGTGCCAGCAGCCAAGTCCCCCGGAGGGGCGGCTTGGCGTGGGCTGAAAAACTGTTTTTT
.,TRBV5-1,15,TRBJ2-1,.,CASSLQGAEYNEQFF,TGCGCCAGCAGCTTACAGGGCGCGGAATACAATGAGCAGTTCTTC
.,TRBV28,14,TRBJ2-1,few,CASHLALSYNEQFF,TGTGCCAGCCACTTAGCTCTCTCCTACAATGAGCAGTTCTTC
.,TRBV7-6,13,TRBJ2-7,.,CASSLELSYEQYF,TGTGCCAGCAGCTTAGAACTATCCTACGAGCAGTACTTC
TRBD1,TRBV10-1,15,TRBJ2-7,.,CASSAGTGPSYEQYF,TGCGCCAGCAGTGCCGGGACAGGGCCTTCCTACGAGCAGTACTTC
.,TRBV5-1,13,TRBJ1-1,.,CASSFSADTEAFF,TGCGCCAGCAGCTTTTCGGCGGACACTGAAGCTTTCTTT